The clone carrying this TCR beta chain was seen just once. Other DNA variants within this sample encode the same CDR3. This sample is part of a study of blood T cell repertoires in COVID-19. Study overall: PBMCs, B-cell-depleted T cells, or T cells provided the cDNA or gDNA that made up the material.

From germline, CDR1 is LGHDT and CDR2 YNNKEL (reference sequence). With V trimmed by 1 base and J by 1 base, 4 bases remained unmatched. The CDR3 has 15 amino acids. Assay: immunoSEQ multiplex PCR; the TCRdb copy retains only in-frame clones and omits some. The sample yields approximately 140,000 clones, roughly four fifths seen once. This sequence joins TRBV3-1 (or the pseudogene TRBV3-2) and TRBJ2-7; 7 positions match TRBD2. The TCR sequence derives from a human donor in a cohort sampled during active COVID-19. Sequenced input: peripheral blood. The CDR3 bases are TGTGCCAGCAGCCAAGTCGCAGCGGGGTCCTACGAGCAGTACTTC. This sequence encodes CASSQVAAGSYEQYF.